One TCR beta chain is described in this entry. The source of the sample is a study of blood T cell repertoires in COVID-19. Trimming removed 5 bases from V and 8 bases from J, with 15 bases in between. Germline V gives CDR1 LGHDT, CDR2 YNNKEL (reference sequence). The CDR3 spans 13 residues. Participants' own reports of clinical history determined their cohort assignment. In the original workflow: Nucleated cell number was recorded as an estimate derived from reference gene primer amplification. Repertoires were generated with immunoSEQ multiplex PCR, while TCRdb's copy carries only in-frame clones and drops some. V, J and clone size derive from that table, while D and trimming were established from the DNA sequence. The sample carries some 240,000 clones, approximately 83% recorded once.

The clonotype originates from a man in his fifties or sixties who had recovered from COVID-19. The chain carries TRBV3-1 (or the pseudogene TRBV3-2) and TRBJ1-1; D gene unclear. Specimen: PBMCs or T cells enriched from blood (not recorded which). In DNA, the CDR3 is TGTGCCAGCAGCGCGCGGTGGGGAGGAGAAGCTTTCTTT. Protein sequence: CASSARWGGEAFF.